This TCR beta chain was observed in a study of blood T cell repertoires in COVID-19. Study summary: Specimens from acute and convalescent COVID-19 originated in the United States, Italy and Spain. The analysed material was cDNA or gDNA that came from T cells, B-cell-depleted T cells, or PBMCs.

In the source study's methods: The authors estimated nucleated cell counts from reference gene primer amplification. The data were produced by immunoSEQ multiplex PCR, yet TCRdb's version contains in-frame clones alone and is incomplete. From that table come the V and J calls and clone size; the DNA was used to work out D and trimming. This sample has about 120,000 clones, with approximately 80% found just once. Germline values: CDR1 SGHRS, CDR2 YFSETQ. The V and J ends lost 4 bases and 5 bases respectively, with 9 bases between them. The length of the CDR3 is 12 residues. This receptor was taken from a human donor in a cohort sampled during active COVID-19. Sequencing input: peripheral blood. This chain joins TRBV5-1 and TRBJ1-1; a possible D gene is TRBD1 (6 bases). The CDR3 protein is CASSTDRTEAFF. The CDR3 coding sequence is TGCGCCAGCAGCACGGACAGAACTGAAGCTTTCTTT. Looking up the rest from reference TRBV5-1 and TRBJ1-1 gives the full variable domain: KAGVTQTPRYLIKTRGQQVTLSCSPISGHRSVSWYQQTPGQGLQFLFEYFSETQRNKGNFPGRFSGRQFSNSRSEMNVSTLELGDSALYLCASSTDRTEAFFGQGTRLTVV.